Listed here are 22 T cell receptor beta chains from one sample, sequenced in a study of graft-versus-host responses after intestinal transplantation. TCRdb keeps only in-frame clones here, not all; method: immunoSEQ multiplex PCR. The repertoire includes some 9,800 clones, approximately 94% of them detected once, and under 2.5% sits in the top ten. Here the sequenced sample was PBMCs, taken 8 days after intestinal transplant. The receptors derive from a human patient who received an intestinal transplant, so some T cells may come from the graft donor.

The CDR3 protein is CASSLLPGPEDEQYF. The CDR3 DNA is TGTGCCAGTAGCCTACTCCCGGGTCCCGAGGACGAGCAGTACTTC. The chain carries TRBV19 and TRBJ2-7; the D is unclear. CDR1 LNHDA and CDR2 SQIVND come from the germline V gene (reference sequence). V lost 6 bases and J 5 bases, leaving 20 bases between the germline ends. The CDR3 has 15 residues. The full variable domain, completed using reference TRBV19 and TRBJ2-7, is DGGITQSPKYLFRKEGQNVTLSCEQNLNHDAMYWYRQDPGQGLRLIYYSQIVNDFQKGDIAEGYSVSREKKESFPLTVTSAQKNPTAFYLCASSLLPGPEDEQYFGPGTRLTVT.

The V and J genes are TRBV7-2 and TRBJ2-5; 10 nucleotides align to TRBD2. The length of the CDR3 is 18 residues. Germline CDR1 is SGHTA and CDR2 is FQGNSA. V trimming: 4 bases; J trimming: 5 bases; junction bases outside the gene matches: 16. The CDR3 nucleotides are TGTGCCAGCAGCTCGCCTCCTAGCGGGGGCCTCTCAGGGGAGACCCAGTACTTC. Its translation: CASSSPPSGGLSGETQYF.

The genes are TRBV6-6 and TRBJ1-5; TRBD1 aligns across 7 bases. J lost 5 bases, V lost 0 bases, and 1 base had no gene match. Germline CDR1 is MNHNY and CDR2 is SVGAGI (reference sequence). CDR3 size: 14 residues. The CDR3 nucleotides are TGTGCCAGCAGTTACTCTACAGGGGATCAGCCCCAGCATTTT. Translation: CASSYSTGDQPQHF.

The chain uses TRBV6-1 and TRBJ2-3, with D perhaps being TRBD1 or TRBD2 (5 bases each). CDR1 is MNHNS and CDR2 is SASEGT in the germline V gene. Trimming left V 10 bases short and J 2 bases short, with 19 bases between. The CDR3 contains 15 residues. The DNA of the CDR3 is TGTGCCACCCTACCGGGGCACGAAGACACAGATACGCAGTATTTT. Its protein is CATLPGHEDTDTQYF.

The V gene is TRBV7-2, the J gene TRBJ2-5; 9 positions match TRBD2. Germline CDR1 SGHTA, CDR2 FQGNSA. J gave up 4 bases and V 5 bases, and 5 bases lay outside the gene matches. This CDR3 has 14 amino acids. The CDR3 reads CASSPAGGRETQYF. For the CDR3, the DNA is TGTGCCAGCAGCCCCGCGGGGGGGAGAGAGACCCAGTACTTC.

The chain employs TRBV29-1 and TRBJ2-7, with TRBD1 matching 7 bases. Germline V lookup: CDR1 SQVTM, CDR2 ANQGSEA. V dropped 2 bases and J dropped 4; count of bases not matched to a gene: 5. CDR3 length: 13 residues. The CDR3 nucleotides are TGCAGCGTTGAAACAGGGGTGGGATACGAGCAGTACTTC. It is translated as CSVETGVGYEQYF.

The chain carries TRBV27 and TRBJ1-2; D is unclear. The CDR3 is 13 amino acids. V gave up 3 bases and J gave up 2 bases, with 7 bases separating them. Germline CDR1 MNHEY, CDR2 SMNVEV (reference sequence). The CDR3 reads CASSFDGNYGYTF. CDR3 bases: TGTGCCAGCAGTTTTGACGGAAACTATGGCTACACCTTC.

The V call is TRBV4-2, the J call TRBJ2-3; 8 bases map to TRBD2. The CDR3 has 16 amino acids. Germline V gene lookup returns CDR1 LGHNA and CDR2 YNFKEQ. The trim removed 5 bases at V and 0 bases at J, leaving 7 bases unmatched. CDR3 in DNA: TGTGCCAGCAGCTCCCGTAGCGGGGACAGCACAGATACGCAGTATTTT. Protein: CASSSRSGDSTDTQYF.

This clone was picked up one time. The V and J genes are TRBV7-9 and TRBJ1-5; D remains unclear. CDR3 length: 15 residues. With 5 bases removed from V and 0 bases from J, the gap between germline ends came to 11 bases. CDR1 is SEHNR, CDR2 FQNEAQ, per germline (reference sequence). CDR3 coding DNA: TGTGCCAGCAGCCCCCCGTTGGGTAGCAATCAGCCCCAGCATTTT. Protein sequence: CASSPPLGSNQPQHF.

This clone has only a few counts. The J gene is TRBJ2-3, the V gene TRBV5-1; no clear D. Germline V lookup: CDR1 SGHRS, CDR2 YFSETQ. This CDR3 contains 12 residues. Trimming shortened V by 0 bases and J by 4 bases, and 3 bases separated the two germline ends. The CDR3 sequence is CASSLGADTQYF. In DNA form, the CDR3 reads TGCGCCAGCAGCTTGGGGGCAGATACGCAGTATTTT.

The chain is built from TRBV27 and TRBJ2-1; no clear D gene. Germline CDR1 is MNHEY and CDR2 is SMNVEV (reference sequence). The V end was cut by 1 base, the J end by 1 base, with 11 bases between. This CDR3 spans 16 amino acids. The CDR3 sequence: CASSLYLVASYNEQFF. CDR3 sequence (DNA): TGTGCCAGCAGTTTATATCTGGTGGCTTCCTACAATGAGCAGTTCTTC.

The V and J genes are TRBV4-1 and TRBJ2-1; possibly TRBD1 or TRBD2 for D (6 bases each). The ends were cut back, 7 bases at V and 6 bases at J, with 7 bases in the middle. Germline V CDR1 and CDR2: MGHRA, YSYEKL. The CDR3 length is 11 residues. This CDR3 is CASKGGNEQFF. CDR3 coding DNA: TGCGCCAGCAAGGGGGGCAATGAGCAGTTCTTC.

V is TRBV7-9 and J is TRBJ2-3; D unresolved. CDR1 is SEHNR and CDR2 is FQNEAQ in the germline V gene (reference sequence). V lost 3 bases, J lost 2 bases, and 12 bases lay in between. The CDR3 loop spans 15 amino acids. The DNA for the CDR3 is TGTGCCAGCAGCTTTTTGAACGGAATCACAGATACGCAGTATTTT. This sequence encodes CASSFLNGITDTQYF.

The chain has TRBV5-4 and TRBJ1-2; 8 bases agree with TRBD1. The CDR3 extends over 16 amino acids. The germline CDR1 and CDR2 sequences are SGHNT and YYREEE (reference sequence). Germline trimming cut 4 bases from V and 5 bases from J; bases unmatched to any gene: 13. The CDR3 loop is CASSILGQGSGYGYTF. The CDR3 bases are TGTGCCAGCAGCATCCTCGGACAGGGATCGGGGTATGGCTACACCTTC.

The V and J genes are TRBV25-1 and TRBJ2-1, with 10 nucleotides matching TRBD2. The CDR3 runs to 18 residues. Germline CDR1 and CDR2: MGHDK and SYGVNS. After removal of 1 base from V and 0 bases from J, the junction contained 6 bases not matched to a gene. The chain's CDR3 is CASSEWLAGASSYNEQFF. Written as DNA, the CDR3 is TGTGCCAGCAGTGAATGGCTAGCGGGAGCGAGCTCCTACAATGAGCAGTTCTTC.

V usage is TRBV15 and J usage is TRBJ1-1; TRBD1 matches 7 bases. After removal of 4 bases from V and 1 base from J, the junction contained 3 bases not matched to a gene. There are 14 residues in the CDR3. From germline, CDR1 is LNHNV and CDR2 YYDKDF (reference sequence). Here the CDR3 reads CATSTDRANTEAFF. CDR3 DNA sequence: TGTGCCACCAGCACCGACAGGGCGAACACTGAAGCTTTCTTT.

This clone was counted a single time. This sequence joins TRBV15 and TRBJ1-4; maybe TRBD1 (5 bases). Trimming removed 5 bases at V and 8 bases at J, with 15 bases between. Germline V CDR1 and CDR2: LNHNV, YYDKDF (reference sequence). The CDR3 is made up of 14 amino acids. The DNA of the CDR3 is TGTGCCACCAGCGGCGGTCGGGGCGGAGAAAAACTGTTTTTT. Translated, it gives CATSGGRGGEKLFF.

CDR3 sequence reads: CASSHTSGYNEQFF. The DNA for the CDR3 is TGTGCCAGCAGCCACACTAGCGGCTACAATGAGCAGTTCTTC. The chain is built from TRBV7-9 and TRBJ2-1, with 8 bases lining up with TRBD2. J gave up 3 bases and V 5 bases, and 3 bases lay outside the gene matches. The CDR3 has 14 amino acids. Germline CDR1 reads SEHNR; CDR2 reads FQNEAQ (reference sequence). The variable domain in full, with the rest retrieved from reference TRBV7-9 and TRBJ2-1, is DTGVSQNPRHKITKRGQNVTFRCDPISEHNRLYWYRQTLGQGPEFLTYFQNEAQLEKSRLLSDRFSAERPKGSFSTLEIQRTEQGDSAMYLCASSHTSGYNEQFFGPGTRLTVL.

The chain is built from TRBV28 and TRBJ2-3; the D gene could be TRBD1 or TRBD2 (6 bases each). CDR1 and CDR2 (germline): MDHEN, SYDVKM. The CDR3 spans 16 residues. V gave up 4 bases and J gave up 3 bases, with 17 bases separating them. CDR3 region: CASSWAEGERTDTQYF. In nucleotides, the CDR3 is TGTGCCAGCAGTTGGGCGGAGGGGGAGAGGACAGATACGCAGTATTTT.

V and J are TRBV28 and TRBJ1-1; possibly TRBD1 for D (6 bases). The CDR3 contains 14 residues. CDR1 and CDR2 (germline): MDHEN, SYDVKM. V gave up 8 bases and J gave up 3 bases, with 16 bases separating them. The CDR3 region is CASRRWGGYTEAFF. The DNA for the CDR3 is TGTGCCAGCCGCCGGTGGGGGGGCTACACTGAAGCTTTCTTT.

CDR3 in DNA: TGCGCCAGCAGCTTGGGCGGACAGGGTGAGACCCAGTACTTC. This sequence encodes CASSLGGQGETQYF. The chain couples TRBV5-1 to TRBJ2-5; 8 bases line up with TRBD1. Germline CDR1 and CDR2: SGHRS and YFSETQ. The CDR3 loop spans 14 amino acids. The junction had 3 bases not matched to a gene; V was cut back by 0 bases and J by 5 bases.

The gene calls are TRBV28 and TRBJ1-1; D is perhaps TRBD1 (6 bases). The CDR3 has 14 residues. V dropped 2 bases and J dropped 3 bases, with 10 bases sitting between them. From germline, CDR1 is MDHEN and CDR2 SYDVKM. CDR3 sequence reads: CASSLQGRDTEAFF. The CDR3 coding sequence is TGTGCCAGCAGTTTACAGGGGAGGGACACTGAAGCTTTCTTT.